What follows describes a single T cell receptor beta chain. The antigen is not known. The data are from a study of T-cell memory formation after mild COVID-19. Study overall: Each donor largely had its own TCR clusters. Study results and caveats: Day 15 to 85 contractors were CD4/CD8 balanced; later expanders leaned CD4+.

TCRdb independently ran MiXCR on the 5' RACE reads; one entry per CDR3 protein. The sample yields approximately 560,000 distinct CDR3 sequences, 17% seen once. The receptor was isolated from an adult woman who had mild COVID-19 (a few samples of this study predate the infection). Cell type and time point are not known. Sequences were obtained from PBMCs or a T cell subset sorted from them (not recorded which).

The CDR3 nucleotides read TGCGCCAGCAGCTCCGGGACAGCCGGTGAGCAGTTCTTC. This codes for CASSSGTAGEQFF. The gene calls are TRBV5-1 and TRBJ2-1, with 7 nucleotides matching TRBD1. The CDR3 covers 13 residues. Germline V gives CDR1 SGHRS, CDR2 YFSETQ. The V gene end was trimmed by 3 bases and the J gene end by 9 bases; junction bases not matched to a gene: 6.